This is a list of T cell receptor beta chains from one sample in a study of blood T cell repertoires in COVID-19. Using immunoSEQ multiplex PCR, the repertoire was profiled, and TCRdb retains in-frame clones only, with some absent. The sample carries some 300,000 clones, around nine tenths recorded once. What was sequenced was PBMCs or T cells enriched from blood (not recorded which). These receptors were collected from a woman aged 45-59 years who had been exposed to COVID-19. Both conserved end residues are part of each CDR3. The order of the fields is clone size, D gene, V gene, J gene, CDR3 DNA, CDR3 protein. D genes are given only for firm matches. Expanded clones are given a class, and other clones once, few, many or no size at all.

clone_size: .; d_call: TRBD2; v_call: TRBV27; j_call: TRBJ2-2; cdr3_nt: TGTGCCAGCAGGTCGGGGGGTACGAACACCGGGGAGCTGTTTTTT; cdr3_aa: CASRSGGTNTGELFF
clone_size: .; d_call: TRBD2; v_call: TRBV30; j_call: TRBJ2-2; cdr3_nt: TGTGCCTGGAGTGTATCTTGGGGGGGAGAAGGGGAGCTGTTTTTT; cdr3_aa: CAWSVSWGGEGELFF
clone_size: .; d_call: .; v_call: TRBV20-1; j_call: TRBJ2-5; cdr3_nt: TGCAGTGCTAGACTGTTGGAGACCCAGTACTTC; cdr3_aa: CSARLLETQYF
clone_size: few; d_call: .; v_call: TRBV2; j_call: TRBJ1-2; cdr3_nt: TGTGCCAGCAGTGAAAACGTACGGGGAGGGGTATATGGCTACACCTTC; cdr3_aa: CASSENVRGGVYGYTF
clone_size: .; d_call: .; v_call: TRBV7-8; j_call: TRBJ1-1; cdr3_nt: TGTGCCAGCAGCTCGGACAGTTCCTACACTGAAGCTTTCTTT; cdr3_aa: CASSSDSSYTEAFF
clone_size: .; d_call: TRBD1; v_call: TRBV5-6; j_call: TRBJ2-7; cdr3_nt: TGTGCCAGCAGCGGCGGACAGGGGGCATACCACGAGCAGTACTTC; cdr3_aa: CASSGGQGAYHEQYF
clone_size: .; d_call: TRBD2; v_call: TRBV4-2; j_call: TRBJ2-1; cdr3_nt: TGTGCCAGCAGCCGTGGTCTAGCGGGGGGGACCTACAATGAGCAGTTCTTC; cdr3_aa: CASSRGLAGGTYNEQFF
clone_size: .; d_call: .; v_call: TRBV25-1; j_call: TRBJ1-1; cdr3_nt: TGTGCCAGCAGTCCCACAGCTTCGAACACTGAAGCTTTCTTT; cdr3_aa: CASSPTASNTEAFF
clone_size: .; d_call: .; v_call: TRBV3-1/TRBV3-2; j_call: TRBJ1-1; cdr3_nt: TGTGCCAGCAGCCAACATCGCGCGGACACTGAAGCTTTCTTT; cdr3_aa: CASSQHRADTEAFF
clone_size: few; d_call: .; v_call: TRBV3-1/TRBV3-2; j_call: TRBJ2-4; cdr3_nt: TGTGCCAGCAGCCAGGCCTCGCGGGGTTATCGAAACATTCAGTACTTC; cdr3_aa: CASSQASRGYRNIQYF
clone_size: .; d_call: TRBD2; v_call: TRBV19; j_call: TRBJ2-3; cdr3_nt: TGTGCCAGTAGTATAGAAGCTAGCGGCGGCTCTAGCACAGATACGCAGTATTTT; cdr3_aa: CASSIEASGGSSTDTQYF
clone_size: .; d_call: .; v_call: TRBV28; j_call: TRBJ2-7; cdr3_nt: TGTGCCAGCAGTTTAAGTGGGACTCTCTACGAGCAGTACTTC; cdr3_aa: CASSLSGTLYEQYF
clone_size: few; d_call: .; v_call: TRBV6-5; j_call: TRBJ2-2; cdr3_nt: TGTGCCAGCAGTTCTAGACCCGGGAACGGGGAGCTGTTTTTT; cdr3_aa: CASSSRPGNGELFF
clone_size: .; d_call: .; v_call: TRBV7-8; j_call: TRBJ1-5; cdr3_nt: TGTGCCAGCAGTTCAGAACGCGGGAGCAATCAGCCCCAGCATTTT; cdr3_aa: CASSSERGSNQPQHF
clone_size: .; d_call: TRBD1; v_call: TRBV7-6; j_call: TRBJ2-7; cdr3_nt: TGTGCCAGCAGCTCCGGACAGGGACCCTACGAGCAGTACTTC; cdr3_aa: CASSSGQGPYEQYF
clone_size: few; d_call: TRBD1; v_call: TRBV28; j_call: TRBJ1-2; cdr3_nt: TGTGCCAGCACCGGACAGGCTTATGGCTACACCTTC; cdr3_aa: CASTGQAYGYTF
clone_size: .; d_call: .; v_call: TRBV21-1; j_call: TRBJ1-5; cdr3_nt: TGTGCCAGCAGCAACTACCGGTGGGGGGGAAATAGCAATCAGCCCCAGCATTTT; cdr3_aa: CASSNYRWGGNSNQPQHF
clone_size: .; d_call: TRBD1; v_call: TRBV5-6; j_call: TRBJ2-7; cdr3_nt: TGTGCCAGCAGCTGGGACTCGGGACAGGGCGTCCACGAGCAGTACTTC; cdr3_aa: CASSWDSGQGVHEQYF
clone_size: .; d_call: .; v_call: TRBV29-1; j_call: TRBJ1-2; cdr3_nt: TGCAGCGTTTCAGCAGGAATCTATGGCTACACCTTC; cdr3_aa: CSVSAGIYGYTF
clone_size: .; d_call: TRBD2; v_call: TRBV14; j_call: TRBJ2-2; cdr3_nt: TGTGCCAGCAGCAGGCGGGGGGGAATGACCGGGGAGCTGTTTTTT; cdr3_aa: CASSRRGGMTGELFF
clone_size: .; d_call: TRBD1; v_call: TRBV18; j_call: TRBJ1-1; cdr3_nt: TGTGCCAGCGAACCGGGACAGCTGAACACTGAAGCTTTCTTT; cdr3_aa: CASEPGQLNTEAFF
clone_size: .; d_call: .; v_call: TRBV2; j_call: TRBJ2-5; cdr3_nt: TGTGCCATACTAAACCTGGGCCAAGAGACCCAGTACTTC; cdr3_aa: CAILNLGQETQYF
clone_size: .; d_call: .; v_call: TRBV7-2; j_call: TRBJ2-5; cdr3_nt: TGTGCCAGCACTTCACAGGACCTCATACAAGAGACCCAGTACTTC; cdr3_aa: CASTSQDLIQETQYF
clone_size: .; d_call: TRBD1; v_call: TRBV3-1/TRBV3-2; j_call: TRBJ1-2; cdr3_nt: TGTGCCAGCAGCCAAGAATTCGATACAGGGGGCGGGTTGGCCTTC; cdr3_aa: CASSQEFDTGGGLAF
clone_size: .; d_call: .; v_call: TRBV5-1; j_call: TRBJ1-4; cdr3_nt: TGCGCCAGCAGCTTGTCAGGGGATAATGAAAAACTGTTTTTT; cdr3_aa: CASSLSGDNEKLFF
clone_size: .; d_call: TRBD1; v_call: TRBV9; j_call: TRBJ1-4; cdr3_nt: TGTGCCAGCAGCGGGGAACCGGGACAGGGATATGCGGAACTGTTTTTT; cdr3_aa: CASSGEPGQGYAELFF
clone_size: .; d_call: TRBD1; v_call: TRBV28; j_call: TRBJ1-1; cdr3_nt: TGTGCCAGCAGTTTGAGGGGGCGAACTGAAGCTTTCTTT; cdr3_aa: CASSLRGRTEAFF
clone_size: .; d_call: TRBD1; v_call: TRBV28; j_call: TRBJ1-5; cdr3_nt: TGTGCCAGCAGGTCCGACAGGGCGGCCGGCAATCAGCCCCAGCATTTT; cdr3_aa: CASRSDRAAGNQPQHF
clone_size: .; d_call: .; v_call: TRBV5-1; j_call: TRBJ2-7; cdr3_nt: TGCGCCAGCAGCTTAGAAGCGCGTTCCTACGAGCAGTACTTC; cdr3_aa: CASSLEARSYEQYF
clone_size: .; d_call: .; v_call: TRBV5-5; j_call: TRBJ1-4; cdr3_nt: TGTGCCAGCAGCTTGGTCACAACTAATGAAAAACTGTTTTTT; cdr3_aa: CASSLVTTNEKLFF
clone_size: .; d_call: TRBD2; v_call: TRBV5-1; j_call: TRBJ2-1; cdr3_nt: TGCGCCAGCAGCCCTAGCGGGGGGAGCTCCTACAATGAGCAGTTCTTC; cdr3_aa: CASSPSGGSSYNEQFF
clone_size: .; d_call: .; v_call: TRBV19; j_call: TRBJ1-5; cdr3_nt: TGTGCCAGTAGTAGGGACATCGCTTTGCAGCCCCAGCATTTT; cdr3_aa: CASSRDIALQPQHF
clone_size: .; d_call: .; v_call: TRBV4-1; j_call: TRBJ1-4; cdr3_nt: TGCGCCAGCAGCCAAGAGTCGGAAAAACTGTTTTTT; cdr3_aa: CASSQESEKLFF
clone_size: .; d_call: TRBD2; v_call: TRBV3-1/TRBV3-2; j_call: TRBJ2-4; cdr3_nt: TGTGCCAGCAGCCAAAGCGGGGGCGTCGCCAAAAACATTCAGTACTTC; cdr3_aa: CASSQSGGVAKNIQYF
clone_size: .; d_call: .; v_call: TRBV18; j_call: TRBJ2-6; cdr3_nt: TGTGCCAGCTCACCGATGGTGGCACCTGGGGCCAACGTCCTGACTTTC; cdr3_aa: CASSPMVAPGANVLTF
clone_size: .; d_call: .; v_call: TRBV14; j_call: TRBJ2-7; cdr3_nt: TGTGCCAGCAGCCAAGTCAAGGGGATGCGGGGGACATCCTACGAGCAGTACTTC; cdr3_aa: CASSQVKGMRGTSYEQYF
clone_size: .; d_call: TRBD2; v_call: TRBV7-2; j_call: TRBJ2-7; cdr3_nt: TGTGCCAGCAGCTTCCGGACTAGCGGGGGAAGATCCTACGAGCAGTACTTC; cdr3_aa: CASSFRTSGGRSYEQYF
clone_size: .; d_call: .; v_call: TRBV2; j_call: TRBJ2-2; cdr3_nt: TGTGCCAGCACCGCAGGGTCCCCCGGGGAGCTGTTTTTT; cdr3_aa: CASTAGSPGELFF
clone_size: .; d_call: TRBD1; v_call: TRBV11-2; j_call: TRBJ1-4; cdr3_nt: TGTGCCAGCAGCTTGGGCCTACAGGGGAATGAGTATGAAAAACTGTTTTTT; cdr3_aa: CASSLGLQGNEYEKLFF
clone_size: .; d_call: .; v_call: TRBV27; j_call: TRBJ2-7; cdr3_nt: TGTGCCAGCAGCCTATCTAGCGAAGCCTACGAGCAGTACTTC; cdr3_aa: CASSLSSEAYEQYF
clone_size: .; d_call: TRBD2; v_call: TRBV7-6; j_call: TRBJ2-5; cdr3_nt: TGTGCCAGCAGCTCAGCTAGCGGGGGGGCGTCCCCCGAGACCCAGTACTTC; cdr3_aa: CASSSASGGASPETQYF